This T cell receptor (beta chain) was found in a study of T cell responses to AZD1222 COVID-19 vaccine. Assay used: immunoSEQ multiplex PCR; TCRdb lists only in-frame clones, some missing. The data hold tens of thousands of clones, with about 88% observed a single time. The specimen comprised peripheral blood, sampled on day 0 of AZD1222 vaccination. This TCR was recovered from an adult in good health.

For the CDR3, the DNA is TGTGCCAGCAGCCAAGATACGGGGGCTAACACTGAAGCTTTCTTT. Translating it yields CASSQDTGANTEAFF. V is TRBV3-1 (or the pseudogene TRBV3-2) and J is TRBJ1-1; TRBD1 might be the D (6 bases). Looked up from germline, CDR1 is LGHDT and CDR2 is YNNKEL (reference sequence). The CDR3 length is 15 residues. V lost 0 bases to trimming and J lost 2 bases, with 10 bases between them.